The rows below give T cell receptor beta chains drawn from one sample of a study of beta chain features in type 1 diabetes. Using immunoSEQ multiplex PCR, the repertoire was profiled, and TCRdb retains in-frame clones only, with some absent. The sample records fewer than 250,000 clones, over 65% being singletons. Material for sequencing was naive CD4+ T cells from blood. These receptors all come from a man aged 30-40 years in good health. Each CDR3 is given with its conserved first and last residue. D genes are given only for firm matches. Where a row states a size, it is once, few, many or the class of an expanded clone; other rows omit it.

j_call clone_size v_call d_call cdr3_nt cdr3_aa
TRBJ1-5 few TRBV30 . TGTGCCTGGAGTCGCGGGACGGATAGCAATCAGCCCCAGCATTTT CAWSRGTDSNQPQHF
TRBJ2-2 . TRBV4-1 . TGCGCCAGCAGCCGGACCACCGACAGGCCCGGGGAGCTGTTTTTT CASSRTTDRPGELFF
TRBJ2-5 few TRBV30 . TGTGCCTGGAAGTTTGGCAGGTTACGTGAGACCCAGTACTTC CAWKFGRLRETQYF
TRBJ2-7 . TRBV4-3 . TGCGCCAGCAGCCAAGAGGGCGGCTACGAGCAGTACTTC CASSQEGGYEQYF
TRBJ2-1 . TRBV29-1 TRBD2 TGCAGCGTTGGACGCGGGAGCTCCTACAATGAGCAGTTCTTC CSVGRGSSYNEQFF
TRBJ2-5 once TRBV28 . TGTGCCAGCAGTCCTCGACAAGAGACCCAGTACTTC CASSPRQETQYF
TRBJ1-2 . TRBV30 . TGTGCCTGGAAGTCGGAATACTATGGCTACACCTTC CAWKSEYYGYTF
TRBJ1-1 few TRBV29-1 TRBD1 TGCAGCGTTGCCGGGACAGGAGAGTCTGAAGCTTTCTTT CSVAGTGESEAFF
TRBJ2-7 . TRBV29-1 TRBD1 TGCAGCGTGGAACAGGGGGCGGGCTCCTACGAGCAGTACTTC CSVEQGAGSYEQYF
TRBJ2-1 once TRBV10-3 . TGTGCCGTCGGGTTAGCGGCAACCAGTGAGCAGTTCTTC CAVGLAATSEQFF
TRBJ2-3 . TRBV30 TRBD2 TGTGCCGGGACCCTAGCGGGGGGGCGAGATACGCAGTATTTT CAGTLAGGRDTQYF
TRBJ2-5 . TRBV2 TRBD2 TGTGCCAGCAGTGGCGTGGCTAGCGGCCAAGAGACCCAGTACTTC CASSGVASGQETQYF
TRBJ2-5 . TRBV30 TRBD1 TGTGCCTGGGCCTCGGGACAGTCCTACCAAGAGACCCAGTACTTC CAWASGQSYQETQYF
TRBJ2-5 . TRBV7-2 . TGTGCCAGCAGCCCGAATTTCCGAGAGACCCAGTACTTC CASSPNFRETQYF
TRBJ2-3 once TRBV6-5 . TGTGCCAGCAGTTACGGGTATACGCAGTATTTT CASSYGYTQYF
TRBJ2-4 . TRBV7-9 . TGTGCCAGCAGCGGCCTAGCCAAAAACATTCAGTACTTC CASSGLAKNIQYF
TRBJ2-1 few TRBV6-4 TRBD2 TGTGCCAGCAGAACACTAGCGGGGGGAATAAATGAGCAGTTCTTC CASRTLAGGINEQFF
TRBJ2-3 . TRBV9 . TGTGCCAGCAGCGTAGGGGACCACACAGATACGCAGTATTTT CASSVGDHTDTQYF
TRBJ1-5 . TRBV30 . TGTGCCTGGAGTGTAGGCGGGAATCAGCCCCAGCATTTT CAWSVGGNQPQHF
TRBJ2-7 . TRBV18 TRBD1 TGTGCCAGCTCTCCCGGGACAGGGGCTTCCTACGAGCAGTACTTC CASSPGTGASYEQYF
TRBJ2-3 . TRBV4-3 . TGCGCCAGCAGCCAAGAACCGGGATGGGGCCCGACAGATACGCAGTATTTT CASSQEPGWGPTDTQYF
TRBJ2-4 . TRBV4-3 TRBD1 TGCGCCAGCAGCCAAGCGGGACAGAACAAAAACATTCAGTACTTC CASSQAGQNKNIQYF
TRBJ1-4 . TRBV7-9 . TGTGCCAGCAGCTTATTGGGCAGAAATAATGAAAAACTGTTTTTT CASSLLGRNNEKLFF
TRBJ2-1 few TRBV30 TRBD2 TGTGCCTGGAGCGCCGGGACTAGCGGGAGTAATGAGCAGTTCTTC CAWSAGTSGSNEQFF
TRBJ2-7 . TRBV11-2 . TGTGCCAGCAGCTTAGAGGCAGCGGCCGAGCAGTACTTC CASSLEAAAEQYF
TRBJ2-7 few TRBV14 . TGTGCCAGCAGCCAAGTACTGGGGCCCAATTCCTACGAGCAGTACTTC CASSQVLGPNSYEQYF
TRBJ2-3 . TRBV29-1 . TGCAGCGTTGGGGCAGGACTAACTTACACAGATACGCAGTATTTT CSVGAGLTYTDTQYF
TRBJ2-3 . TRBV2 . TGTGCCAGCAGTGAGACAGGCTACGGGGATACGCAGTATTTT CASSETGYGDTQYF
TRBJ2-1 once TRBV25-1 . TGTGCCAGCAGTAGGTTGGGGGGCAATGAGCAGTTCTTC CASSRLGGNEQFF
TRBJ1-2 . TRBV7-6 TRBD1 TGTGCCAGCAGCCTGGGACAGGGGAACTATGGCTACACCTTC CASSLGQGNYGYTF
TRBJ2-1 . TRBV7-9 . TGTGCCAGCAGCTTAGAGTATCGGGGGCATGAGCAGTTCTTC CASSLEYRGHEQFF
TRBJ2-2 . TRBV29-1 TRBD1 TGCAGCGTAAATCGTGGGACAGCGAACACCGGGGAGCTGTTTTTT CSVNRGTANTGELFF
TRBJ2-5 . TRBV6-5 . TGTGCCAGCAGTTACACAGATCGGTACCAAGAGACCCAGTACTTC CASSYTDRYQETQYF
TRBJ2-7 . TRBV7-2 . TGTGCCAGCAGCTTATACAGAGCGGCTTCCTACGAGCAGTACTTC CASSLYRAASYEQYF
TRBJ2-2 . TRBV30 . TGTGCCTGGAGCAGTAGGAGGACCGGGGAGCTGTTTTTT CAWSSRRTGELFF
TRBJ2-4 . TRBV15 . TGTGCCACCAGCAGAGATGTGGACGGAGCAAACATTCAGTACTTC CATSRDVDGANIQYF
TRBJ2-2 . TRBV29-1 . TGCAGCGTGCACTTTTCGAACACCGGGGAGCTGTTTTTT CSVHFSNTGELFF